The rows below give T cell receptor beta chains drawn from one sample of a study of T cell responses to AZD1222 COVID-19 vaccine. Produced via immunoSEQ multiplex PCR; TCRdb's table is partial and in-frame only. The sample shows approximately 45,000 clones, more than 70% of them seen only once. Source: peripheral blood, taken 28 days after the second AZD1222 dose. The source of these receptors is an adult who received the AZD1222 COVID-19 vaccine. The CDR3 runs from the conserved cysteine through the conserved F or W. A D gene is named only where the DNA matches it firmly. Clone size is shown for a subset of rows, as once, few, many or a class of expanded clone.

V,D,J,size,DNA,CDR3
TRBV5-5,-,TRBJ2-3,-,TGTGCCAGCAGCTTTGTCGGAAGCACAGATACGCAGTATTTT,CASSFVGSTDTQYF
TRBV9,-,TRBJ2-6,-,TGTGCCAGCAGCGTCAGCGTGGACGGGGCCAACGTCCTGACTTTC,CASSVSVDGANVLTF
TRBV19,-,TRBJ2-1,few,TGTGCCAGTAGTATTTGGCGGGCAAGCTCCTACAATGAGCAGTTCTTC,CASSIWRASSYNEQFF
TRBV6-2/TRBV6-3,TRBD1,TRBJ2-4,once,TGTGCCAACAGTTACTCCCCTCGGGACAGGGGTGTGGATATAGCCAAAAACATTCAGTACTTC,CANSYSPRDRGVDIAKNIQYF
TRBV14,-,TRBJ2-1,-,TGTGCCAGCAGCCAAGGCAGCTACAATGAGCAGTTCTTC,CASSQGSYNEQFF
TRBV18,-,TRBJ2-3,-,TGTGCCAGCTCCCCCCTCGCAGGGGCGACAGATACGCAGTATTTT,CASSPLAGATDTQYF
TRBV13,TRBD1,TRBJ2-3,once,TGTGCCAGCAGCCCGCGGGACAGGGGAGTCACAGATACGCAGTATTTT,CASSPRDRGVTDTQYF
TRBV28,-,TRBJ1-2,-,TGTGCCAGCAGTTTATACTATGGCTACACCTTC,CASSLYYGYTF
TRBV18,-,TRBJ2-1,-,TGTGCCAGCTCACCAGGGGAAGGAGACTACAATGAGCAGTTCTTC,CASSPGEGDYNEQFF
TRBV18,TRBD2,TRBJ2-2,-,TGTGCCAGCTCATCTGGGACTAGCGGGATGATCACCGGGGAGCTGTTTTTT,CASSSGTSGMITGELFF
TRBV3-1/TRBV3-2,-,TRBJ2-2,-,TGTGCCAGCAGCCAAGCAGGAACCGGGGAGCTGTTTTTT,CASSQAGTGELFF
TRBV3-1/TRBV3-2,-,TRBJ2-7,-,TGTGCCAGCAGCCAAGATCTGGTTTCCTACGAGCAGTACTTC,CASSQDLVSYEQYF
TRBV12-3/TRBV12-4,-,TRBJ2-3,once,TGTGCCAGCAGGGGTGGGAGCACAGATACGCAGTATTTT,CASRGGSTDTQYF
TRBV5-1,-,TRBJ2-3,once,TGCGCCAGCAGCGATAGCACAGATACGCAGTATTTT,CASSDSTDTQYF
TRBV27,-,TRBJ1-2,few,TGTGCCAGCAGTCGTACACAGGGACCTAACTATGGCTACACCTTC,CASSRTQGPNYGYTF
TRBV10-2,TRBD2,TRBJ2-2,few,TGCGCCAGCAGTCTCGGACTAGGCGGCACCGGGGAGCTGTTTTTT,CASSLGLGGTGELFF
TRBV10-1,-,TRBJ1-5,-,TGCGCCAGCAGCCTCTACCTCGGCAATCAGCCCCAGCATTTT,CASSLYLGNQPQHF
TRBV10-2,-,TRBJ2-2,-,TGCGCCAGCGGAGGGCAGGGGAACACCGGGGAGCTGTTTTTT,CASGGQGNTGELFF
TRBV28,-,TRBJ2-1,-,TGTGCCAGCAGTTTAGGAGGGCGCGGGGAGCAGTTCTTC,CASSLGGRGEQFF
TRBV5-1,-,TRBJ2-5,-,TGCGCCAGCAGACAGGGACAAGAGACCCAGTACTTC,CASRQGQETQYF
TRBV19,-,TRBJ2-2,-,TGTGCCAGTAGGACTGAAGCGAACACCGGGGAGCTGTTTTTT,CASRTEANTGELFF
TRBV3-1/TRBV3-2,-,TRBJ2-3,-,TGTGCCAGCAGGCGTCCCGGAGAAGCGCAGTATTTT,CASRRPGEAQYF
TRBV5-4,-,TRBJ2-5,-,TGTGCCAGCAGCTTCCGGGACACAGAAGAGACCCAGTACTTC,CASSFRDTEETQYF
TRBV27,-,TRBJ2-5,-,TGTGCCAGCAGTTTGGACCGACGCAGCGAGACCCAGTACTTC,CASSLDRRSETQYF
TRBV29-1,TRBD1,TRBJ1-2,-,TGCAGCGTTGTGCAGGGGGTAAATGAGGATGGTGGCTACACCTTC,CSVVQGVNEDGGYTF
TRBV18,TRBD1,TRBJ1-2,-,TGTGCCAGCTCACGACGGGACAGCTATGGCTACACCTTC,CASSRRDSYGYTF
TRBV7-9,-,TRBJ2-6,-,TGTGCCAGCAGCTTAGTTGGAACCAACGTCCTGACTTTC,CASSLVGTNVLTF
TRBV7-9,-,TRBJ1-1,few,TGTGCCAGCAGCTCGGCAGGACTGAACACTGAAGCTTTCTTT,CASSSAGLNTEAFF
TRBV5-8,-,TRBJ2-3,-,TGTGCCAGCAGCTTGGGGGCTGATACGCAGTATTTT,CASSLGADTQYF
TRBV24-1,TRBD1,TRBJ1-2,-,TGTGCCACCAGTGACGGGACAGCTTATGGCTACACCTTC,CATSDGTAYGYTF
TRBV19,TRBD1,TRBJ1-2,-,TGTGCCAGTAGTCCAACATGGACAGGGGGCAGCTATGGCTACACCTTC,CASSPTWTGGSYGYTF
TRBV7-3,TRBD1,TRBJ2-1,-,TGTGCCAGCAGCCAAAAGCTTATACCAGGGGGCCCCAATGAGCAGTTCTTC,CASSQKLIPGGPNEQFF
TRBV2,-,TRBJ1-6,-,TGTGCCAGCAGTGAAGCGGGGCAGAATTCACCCCTCCACTTT,CASSEAGQNSPLHF
TRBV6-1,TRBD1,TRBJ1-4,-,TGTGCCAGCAGTGGGGACAGGGGGCAGGAGGAAAAACTGTTTTTT,CASSGDRGQEEKLFF
TRBV27,-,TRBJ1-5,-,TGTGCCAGCACCTTAACAGCAGGGGCGGGAAATCAGCCCCAGCATTTT,CASTLTAGAGNQPQHF
TRBV10-1,TRBD1,TRBJ2-7,few,TGCGCAAACCACAGGGGGCTCGAGCAGTACTTC,CANHRGLEQYF
TRBV2,-,TRBJ2-2,-,TGTGCCAGCAAGTTACCGGGCACCGGGGAGCTGTTTTTT,CASKLPGTGELFF
TRBV2,TRBD1,TRBJ1-2,-,TGTGCCAGCAGTATTACAGGGGAGGGTGGCTACACCTTC,CASSITGEGGYTF
TRBV12-3/TRBV12-4,-,TRBJ1-2,-,TGTGCCAGCAGTTTAACGGGGGATTTTGGCTACACCTTC,CASSLTGDFGYTF
TRBV3-1/TRBV3-2,-,TRBJ1-2,-,TGTGCCAGCAGCCAAGATCTAGGGCATGGCTACACCTTC,CASSQDLGHGYTF
TRBV18,-,TRBJ2-7,-,TGTGCCAGCTCACCGGGGCCGGACTCCTACGAGCAGTACTTC,CASSPGPDSYEQYF
TRBV25-1,TRBD1,TRBJ1-5,-,TGTGCCAGCAGTGGGACGAACAGGGGACCCCAGCATTTT,CASSGTNRGPQHF
TRBV5-6,-,TRBJ1-1,-,TGTGCCAGCGGGGCACAGGGCGGGGAAATGAACACTGAAGCTTTCTTT,CASGAQGGEMNTEAFF